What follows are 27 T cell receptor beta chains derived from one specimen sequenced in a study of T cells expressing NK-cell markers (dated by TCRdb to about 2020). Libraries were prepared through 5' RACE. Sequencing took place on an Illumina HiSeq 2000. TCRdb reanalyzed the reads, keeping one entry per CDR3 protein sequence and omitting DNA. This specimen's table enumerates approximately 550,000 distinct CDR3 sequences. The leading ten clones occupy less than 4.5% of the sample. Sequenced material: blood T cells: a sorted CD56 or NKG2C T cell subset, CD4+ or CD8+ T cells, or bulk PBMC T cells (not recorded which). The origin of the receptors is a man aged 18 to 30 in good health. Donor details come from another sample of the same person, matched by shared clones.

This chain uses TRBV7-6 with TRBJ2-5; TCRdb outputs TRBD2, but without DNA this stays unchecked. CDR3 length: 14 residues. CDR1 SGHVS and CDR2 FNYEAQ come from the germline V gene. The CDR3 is CATGTSGGQETQYF. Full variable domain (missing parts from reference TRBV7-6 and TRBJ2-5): GAGVSQSPRYKVTKRGQDVALRCDPISGHVSLYWYRQALGQGPEFLTYFNYEAQQDKSGLPNDRFSAERPEGSISTLTIQRTEQRDSAMYRCATGTSGGQETQYFGPGTRLLVL.

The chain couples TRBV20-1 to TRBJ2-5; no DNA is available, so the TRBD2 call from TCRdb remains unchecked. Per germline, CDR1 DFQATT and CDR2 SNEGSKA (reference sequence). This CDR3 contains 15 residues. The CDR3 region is CSARDRLARLETQYF.

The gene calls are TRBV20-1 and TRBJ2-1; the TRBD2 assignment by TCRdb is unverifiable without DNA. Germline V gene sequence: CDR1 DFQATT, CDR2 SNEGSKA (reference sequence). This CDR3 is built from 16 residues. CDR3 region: CSAPTGTSGRGSEQFF.

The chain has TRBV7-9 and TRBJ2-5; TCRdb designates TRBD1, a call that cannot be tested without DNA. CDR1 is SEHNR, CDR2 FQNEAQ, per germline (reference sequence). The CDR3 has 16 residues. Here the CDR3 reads CASSLVKDTGLETQYF.

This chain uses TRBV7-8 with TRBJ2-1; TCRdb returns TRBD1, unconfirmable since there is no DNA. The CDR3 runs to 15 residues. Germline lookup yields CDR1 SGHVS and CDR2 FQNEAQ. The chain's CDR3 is CASSLGRWVPNEQFF.

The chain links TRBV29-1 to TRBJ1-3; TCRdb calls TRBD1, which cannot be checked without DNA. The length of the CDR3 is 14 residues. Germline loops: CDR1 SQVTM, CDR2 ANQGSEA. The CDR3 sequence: CSVEPTGRRNTIYF.

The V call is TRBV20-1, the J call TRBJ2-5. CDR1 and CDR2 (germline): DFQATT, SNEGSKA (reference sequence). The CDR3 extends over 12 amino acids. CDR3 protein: CSRTGLMETQYF.

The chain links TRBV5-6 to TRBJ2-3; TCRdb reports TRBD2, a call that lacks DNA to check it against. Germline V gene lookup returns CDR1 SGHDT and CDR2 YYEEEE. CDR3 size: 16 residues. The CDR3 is CASSLWTRSRADTQYF.

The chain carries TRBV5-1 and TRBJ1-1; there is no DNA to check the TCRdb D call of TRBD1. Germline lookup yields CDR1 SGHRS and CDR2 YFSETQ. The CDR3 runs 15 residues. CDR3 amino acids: CASSSLTDRGAEAFF.

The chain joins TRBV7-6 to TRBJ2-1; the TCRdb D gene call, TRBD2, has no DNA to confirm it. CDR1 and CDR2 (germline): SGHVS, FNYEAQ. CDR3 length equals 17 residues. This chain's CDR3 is CASSLDSSGASYNEQFF.

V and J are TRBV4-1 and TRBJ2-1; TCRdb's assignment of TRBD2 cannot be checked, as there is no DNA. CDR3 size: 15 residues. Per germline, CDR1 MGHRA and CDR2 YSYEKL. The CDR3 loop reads CASSHPLGEGNEQFF.

The chain's CDR3 is CASSSRNRGAGANVLTF. The rearrangement joins TRBV5-6 to TRBJ2-6; TCRdb outputs TRBD1, but without DNA this stays unchecked. The CDR3 is made up of 17 amino acids. CDR1 and CDR2 from the germline V gene are SGHDT and YYEEEE.

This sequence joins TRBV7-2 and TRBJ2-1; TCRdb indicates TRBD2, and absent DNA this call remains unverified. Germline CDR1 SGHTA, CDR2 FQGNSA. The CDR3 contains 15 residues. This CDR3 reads CASSLKRGLYNEQFF.

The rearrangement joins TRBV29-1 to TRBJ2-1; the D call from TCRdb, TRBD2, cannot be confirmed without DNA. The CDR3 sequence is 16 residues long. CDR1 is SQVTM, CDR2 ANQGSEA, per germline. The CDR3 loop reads CSVEKSLAGGPLEQFF.

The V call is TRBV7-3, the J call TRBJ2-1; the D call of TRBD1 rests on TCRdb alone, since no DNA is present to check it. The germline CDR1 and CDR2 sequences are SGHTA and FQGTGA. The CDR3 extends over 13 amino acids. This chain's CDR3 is CASSSGQGYEQFF.

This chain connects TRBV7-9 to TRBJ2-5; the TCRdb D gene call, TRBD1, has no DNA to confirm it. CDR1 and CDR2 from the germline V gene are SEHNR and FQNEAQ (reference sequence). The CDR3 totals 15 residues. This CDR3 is CASSFRQGGEETQYF.

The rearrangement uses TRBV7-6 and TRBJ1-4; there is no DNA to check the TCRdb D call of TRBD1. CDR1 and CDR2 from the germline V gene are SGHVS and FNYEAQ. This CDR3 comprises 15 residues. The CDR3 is CASSLRQATNEKLFF.

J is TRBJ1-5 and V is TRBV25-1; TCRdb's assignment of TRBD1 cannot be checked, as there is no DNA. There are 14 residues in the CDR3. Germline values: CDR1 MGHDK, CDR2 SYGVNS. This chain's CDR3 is CASSETGKDQPQHF.

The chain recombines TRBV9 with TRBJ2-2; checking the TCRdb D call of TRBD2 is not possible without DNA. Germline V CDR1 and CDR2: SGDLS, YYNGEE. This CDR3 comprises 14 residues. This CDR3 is CASSVVEASGELFF.

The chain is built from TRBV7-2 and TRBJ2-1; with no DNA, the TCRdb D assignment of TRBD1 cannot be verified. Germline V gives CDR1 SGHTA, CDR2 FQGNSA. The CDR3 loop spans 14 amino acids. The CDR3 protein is CASSWGQGHNEQFF.

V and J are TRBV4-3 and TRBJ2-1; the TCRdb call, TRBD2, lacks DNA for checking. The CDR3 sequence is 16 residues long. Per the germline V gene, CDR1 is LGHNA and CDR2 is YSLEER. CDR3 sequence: CASSQLLAGVTNEQFF.

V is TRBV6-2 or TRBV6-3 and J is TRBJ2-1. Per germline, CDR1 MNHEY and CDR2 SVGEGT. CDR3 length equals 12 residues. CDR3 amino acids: CASSYGTNEQFF.

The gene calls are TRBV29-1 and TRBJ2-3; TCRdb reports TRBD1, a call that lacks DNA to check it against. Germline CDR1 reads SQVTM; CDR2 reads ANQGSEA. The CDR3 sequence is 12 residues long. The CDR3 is CSVGTETDTQYF.

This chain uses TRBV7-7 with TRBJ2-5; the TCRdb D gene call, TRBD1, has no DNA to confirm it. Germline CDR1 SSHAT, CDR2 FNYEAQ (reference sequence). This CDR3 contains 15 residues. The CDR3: CASSTQGWGQETQYF.

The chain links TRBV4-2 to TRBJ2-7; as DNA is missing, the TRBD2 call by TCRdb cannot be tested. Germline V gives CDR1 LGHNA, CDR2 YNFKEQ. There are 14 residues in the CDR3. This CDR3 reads CASSQVALSYEQYF.

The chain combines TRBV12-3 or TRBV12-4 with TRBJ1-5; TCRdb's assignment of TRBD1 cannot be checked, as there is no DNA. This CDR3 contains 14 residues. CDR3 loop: CASSYRENNQPQHF.

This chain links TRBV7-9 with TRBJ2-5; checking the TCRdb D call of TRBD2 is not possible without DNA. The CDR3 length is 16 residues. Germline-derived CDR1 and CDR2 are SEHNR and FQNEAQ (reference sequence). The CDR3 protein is CASSSPGGPREETQYF.